The rows below give T cell receptor beta chains drawn from one sample of a study of CD8 T cells in ankylosing spondylitis. TCRdb ran MiXCR on the 5' RACE reads and lists one entry per CDR3 protein. The top ten hold about a sixth of the sample, which has some 400,000 distinct CDR3 sequences, approximately 20% seen once. Specimen: blood, either unsorted or a sorted T cell fraction (not recorded which). The receptors were sampled from a male donor with ankylosing spondylitis. The CDR3 runs from the conserved cysteine through the conserved F or W. Each record gives: CDR3 DNA, CDR3 protein, D gene, CDR3 length, clone size, J gene, V gene. D genes are given only for firm matches. A clone size is listed for some rows: how often the clone was seen (once, few, many), or a class if it is expanded.

TGTGCCAGCAGCAACCAGAACACTGAAGCTTTCTTT,CASSNQNTEAFF,NA,12,few,TRBJ1-1,TRBV7-9
TGCAGTGCTTCTACCGGGACAGGGAGCACAGATACGCAGTATTTT,CSASTGTGSTDTQYF,TRBD1,15,few,TRBJ2-3,TRBV20-1
TGTGCCAGCAGCCCCCGACTAGCGGGATCGGAGCAGTACTTC,CASSPRLAGSEQYF,TRBD2,14,NA,TRBJ2-7,TRBV7-2
TGCGCCAGCAGCTTGTTAACTAGCCCCACAACAGATACGCAGTATTTT,CASSLLTSPTTDTQYF,NA,16,few,TRBJ2-3,TRBV5-1
TGTGCCAGCAGCCAAGATAGCCCCCTCGGAGGGAATGAGCAGTTCTTC,CASSQDSPLGGNEQFF,NA,16,few,TRBJ2-1,TRBV14
TGTGCCAGCAGACCAACAGGGTATGGCAATCAGCCCCAGCATTTT,CASRPTGYGNQPQHF,NA,15,NA,TRBJ1-5,TRBV12-3/TRBV12-4
TGTGCCAGCAGACCTACAGGGGGCGACGGAGCTTTCTTT,CASRPTGGDGAFF,TRBD1,13,NA,TRBJ1-1,TRBV12-3/TRBV12-4
TGTGCCAGCAGCCAAGATCTGTGGGGCTTCTATGGCTACACCTTC,CASSQDLWGFYGYTF,NA,15,few,TRBJ1-2,TRBV14
TGTGCCAGCCGGGATGGGCGGGAACATACTGAAGCTTTCTTT,CASRDGREHTEAFF,NA,14,few,TRBJ1-1,TRBV6-1
TGCAGCGTTGGGAGTGGACAGGGGTATGGCTACACCTTC,CSVGSGQGYGYTF,TRBD1,13,many,TRBJ1-2,TRBV29-1
TGTGCCAGCAGCCGGGGGTACGGGAACCAAGAGACCCAGTACTTC,CASSRGYGNQETQYF,NA,15,NA,TRBJ2-5,TRBV9
TGTGCCAGCAGTTACAGCCAGAACTATGGCTACACCTTC,CASSYSQNYGYTF,NA,13,few,TRBJ1-2,TRBV6-5
TGTGCCACCAGCAGAGAGCGCCTACCATGGGAGACCCAGTACTTC,CATSRERLPWETQYF,NA,15,NA,TRBJ2-5,TRBV15
TGCAGTGCTAGAGGTGACAGGGAGGATCTTTTCTTT,CSARGDREDLFF,TRBD1,12,few,TRBJ1-1,TRBV20-1
TGCGCCAGCAGCTTGTCCGTCTGGGATACGCAGTATTTT,CASSLSVWDTQYF,NA,13,NA,TRBJ2-3,TRBV5-1
TGTGCTAGTGGTTTTCTTCCCCCATCGGGTGATTCACCCCTCCACTTT,CASGFLPPSGDSPLHF,NA,16,few,TRBJ1-6,TRBV12-5
TGTGCCATCAGTGATCCAGCGGGAGCCCTATACGAGCAGTACTTC,CAISDPAGALYEQYF,TRBD2,15,NA,TRBJ2-7,TRBV10-3
TGTGCCAGCAGCCCACGGGGGGGGGTAGGGAGCAATCAGCCCCAGCATTTT,CASSPRGGVGSNQPQHF,NA,17,many,TRBJ1-5,TRBV6-1
TGTGCCAGCACCATTCTGACGACAGGCTTCACCGGGGAGCTGTTTTTT,CASTILTTGFTGELFF,NA,16,NA,TRBJ2-2,TRBV25-1
TGCGCCAGCAGTGAGTCCACGGGAGGGTTCACCGGGGAGCTGTTTTTT,CASSESTGGFTGELFF,TRBD2,16,NA,TRBJ2-2,TRBV10-1
TGTGCCAGTAGTCAGATGTGGGGGAACCAAGAGACCCAGTACTTC,CASSQMWGNQETQYF,NA,15,NA,TRBJ2-5,TRBV19
TGTGCCAGCAGCTACCAGACTAGCGCTTACACAGATACGCAGTATTTT,CASSYQTSAYTDTQYF,TRBD2,16,NA,TRBJ2-3,TRBV11-2
TGTGCCAGCAGCTTAGGGGTCAGGGGGGGCACTGAAGCTTTCTTT,CASSLGVRGGTEAFF,TRBD1,15,NA,TRBJ1-1,TRBV11-3
TGTGCCAGCAGCTTGAATTTCAAGCGGGGGGCGTCTGGGGCCAACGTCCTGACTTTC,CASSLNFKRGASGANVLTF,TRBD2,19,NA,TRBJ2-6,TRBV5-6
TGTGCCATCAGGACAGGGACCTACGAGCAGTACTTC,CAIRTGTYEQYF,TRBD1,12,few,TRBJ2-7,TRBV10-3
TGTGCCAGCAGCTCCCCGGTGGGGACCGGGGAGCTGTTTTTT,CASSSPVGTGELFF,NA,14,NA,TRBJ2-2,TRBV7-3
TGCGCCAGCAGCTTCCAGGCGACAGATACGCAGTATTTT,CASSFQATDTQYF,NA,13,few,TRBJ2-3,TRBV5-1
TGTGCCAGCAGCGCCGGGACAGGGGGCCCCCCTCGGGATCAGCCCCAGCATTTT,CASSAGTGGPPRDQPQHF,TRBD1,18,NA,TRBJ1-5,TRBV9
TGCAGCGTTGCCCTAGCGGGAGTAGGTAACGAGCAGTACTTC,CSVALAGVGNEQYF,TRBD2,14,NA,TRBJ2-7,TRBV29-1
TGTGCCAGCAGTGAATTAGTTAGGGGTACTGAAGCTTTCTTT,CASSELVRGTEAFF,NA,14,few,TRBJ1-1,TRBV2
TGCGCCAGCAGCATGGGACTAGCGGGAGTTGGGAACATTCAGTACTTC,CASSMGLAGVGNIQYF,TRBD2,16,NA,TRBJ2-4,TRBV5-1
TGTGCCATCGGACAGGGTCCTCAAGAGACCCAGTACTTC,CAIGQGPQETQYF,TRBD1,13,NA,TRBJ2-5,TRBV10-3
TGTGCCAGCAGTAGGGGGGGTTCTCGTCAGCCCCAGCATTTT,CASSRGGSRQPQHF,NA,14,few,TRBJ1-5,TRBV12-3/TRBV12-4
TGCAGCTCGGAGGTGTATAGTGGGAACACTGAAGCTTTCTTT,CSSEVYSGNTEAFF,NA,14,NA,TRBJ1-1,TRBV29-1
TGTGCCAGCAGTTCCGGGACAGGGGCCGCTGAAGAGACCCAGTACTTC,CASSSGTGAAEETQYF,TRBD1,16,many,TRBJ2-5,TRBV6-5
TGTGCCAGCAGCCAAGTCCTTCTCTCGGCCGGGGAGCTGTTTTTT,CASSQVLLSAGELFF,NA,15,NA,TRBJ2-2,TRBV14
TGCGCCAGCAGCCTCCGACGGGAGGGTGAGCAGTTCTTC,CASSLRREGEQFF,TRBD2,13,NA,TRBJ2-1,TRBV5-1
TGTGCCAGCAGGAGAGGGACTAGCGGGAGTAATGAGCAGTTCTTC,CASRRGTSGSNEQFF,TRBD2,15,NA,TRBJ2-1,TRBV6-2/TRBV6-3
TGCGCCAGCAGTCCAAGACTAGCACATACGCAGTATTTT,CASSPRLAHTQYF,TRBD2,13,few,TRBJ2-3,TRBV5-1
TGCAGCGTCGGGACTAGCGGAGGAGAGACCCAGTACTTC,CSVGTSGGETQYF,TRBD2,13,NA,TRBJ2-5,TRBV29-1
TGCGCCAGCAGCCTTGGAGCTACAGGGGACACCGGGGAGCTGTTTTTT,CASSLGATGDTGELFF,TRBD1,16,few,TRBJ2-2,TRBV5-1
TGTGCCATCAGACCATACGTAGCGGGATCTAGCACAGATACGCAGTATTTT,CAIRPYVAGSSTDTQYF,TRBD2,17,NA,TRBJ2-3,TRBV10-3
TGCAGTGCTAGGGGACTCGGTGAGCAGTTCTTC,CSARGLGEQFF,NA,11,few,TRBJ2-1,TRBV20-1